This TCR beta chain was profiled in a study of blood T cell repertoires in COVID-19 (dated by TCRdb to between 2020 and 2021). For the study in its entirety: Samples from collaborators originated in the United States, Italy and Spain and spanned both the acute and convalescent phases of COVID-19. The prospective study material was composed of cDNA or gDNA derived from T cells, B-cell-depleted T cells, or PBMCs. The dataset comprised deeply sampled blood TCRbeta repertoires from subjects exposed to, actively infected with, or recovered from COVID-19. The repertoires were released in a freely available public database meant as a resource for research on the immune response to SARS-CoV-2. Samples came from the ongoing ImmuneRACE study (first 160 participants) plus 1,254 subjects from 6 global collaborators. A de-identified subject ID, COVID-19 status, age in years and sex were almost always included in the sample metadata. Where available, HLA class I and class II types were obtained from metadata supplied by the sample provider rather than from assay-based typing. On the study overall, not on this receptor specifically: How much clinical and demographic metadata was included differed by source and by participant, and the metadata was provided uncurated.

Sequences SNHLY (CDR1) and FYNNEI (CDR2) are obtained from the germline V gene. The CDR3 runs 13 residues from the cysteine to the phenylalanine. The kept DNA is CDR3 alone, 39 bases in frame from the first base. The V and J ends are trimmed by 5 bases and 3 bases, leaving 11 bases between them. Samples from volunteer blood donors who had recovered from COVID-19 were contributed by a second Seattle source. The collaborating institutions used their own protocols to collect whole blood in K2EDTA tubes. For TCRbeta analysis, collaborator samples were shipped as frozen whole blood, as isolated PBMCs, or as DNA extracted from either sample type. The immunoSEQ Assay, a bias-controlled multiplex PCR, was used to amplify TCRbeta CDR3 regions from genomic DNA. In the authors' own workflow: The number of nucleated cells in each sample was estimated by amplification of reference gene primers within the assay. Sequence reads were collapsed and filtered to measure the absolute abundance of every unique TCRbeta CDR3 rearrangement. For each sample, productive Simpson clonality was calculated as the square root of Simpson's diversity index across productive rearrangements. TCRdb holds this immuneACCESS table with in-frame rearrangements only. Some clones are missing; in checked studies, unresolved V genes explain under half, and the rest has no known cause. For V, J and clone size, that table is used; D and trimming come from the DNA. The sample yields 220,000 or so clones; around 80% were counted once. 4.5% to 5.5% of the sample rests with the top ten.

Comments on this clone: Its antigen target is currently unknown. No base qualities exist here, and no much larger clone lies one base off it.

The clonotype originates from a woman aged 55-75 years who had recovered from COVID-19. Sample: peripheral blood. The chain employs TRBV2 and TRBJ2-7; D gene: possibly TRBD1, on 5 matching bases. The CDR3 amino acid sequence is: CASSSDNYYEQYF. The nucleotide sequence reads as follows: TGTGCCAGCAGTTCGGACAACTACTACGAGCAGTACTTC.